Listed below are T cell receptor beta chains from one sample, sequenced in a study of blood T cell repertoires in COVID-19. This table comes from immunoSEQ multiplex PCR, and its TCRdb copy is limited to in-frame clones, with some not included. The sample has over 150,000 clones, approximately 78% seen once; the top ten hold 1.5% to 2%. Sequenced material: peripheral blood. The source of these receptors is a man at least 80 years old with acute or convalescent COVID-19. The CDR3 runs from the conserved cysteine through the conserved F or W. The D gene is left open where the match is weak. A row's size may be missing; if present it is once, few, many or a size class.

CDR3	DNA	size	J	D	V
CASSLDSGGDTDTQYF	TGTGCCAGCAGCTTAGATAGCGGGGGGGACACAGATACGCAGTATTTT	once	TRBJ2-3	TRBD2	TRBV7-6
CASSILGTVNEKLFF	TGTGCCAGTAGTATCCTCGGGACAGTTAATGAAAAACTGTTTTTT	NA	TRBJ1-4	TRBD1	TRBV19
CASSHAGTAQPQHF	TGTGCCAGTAGCCATGCGGGGACTGCTCAGCCCCAGCATTTT	NA	TRBJ1-5	NA	TRBV3-1/TRBV3-2
CASSWDRDADTQYF	TGTGCCAGCAGCTGGGACAGGGACGCAGATACGCAGTATTTT	few	TRBJ2-3	TRBD1	TRBV2
CASSMGQGVREQYF	TGTGCCAGTAGTATGGGACAGGGGGTTCGGGAGCAGTACTTC	NA	TRBJ2-7	TRBD1	TRBV19
CASSLVQNTEAFF	TGTGCCAGCAGCTTAGTCCAGAACACTGAAGCTTTCTTT	few	TRBJ1-1	NA	TRBV11-2
CASSNSQGDTQYF	TGCGCCAGCAGCAACTCACAGGGAGATACGCAGTATTTT	NA	TRBJ2-3	NA	TRBV4-1
CASSKDRGPGNTIYF	TGTGCCAGCAGCAAGGACAGGGGTCCTGGAAACACCATATATTTT	NA	TRBJ1-3	TRBD1	TRBV3-1/TRBV3-2
CASSRGLSGELFF	TGTGCCAGCAGCCGTGGACTGTCTGGGGAGCTGTTTTTT	NA	TRBJ2-2	NA	TRBV5-6
CASSVGWGRGDSNQPQHF	TGTGCCAGCAGTGTTGGATGGGGGAGGGGGGATAGCAATCAGCCCCAGCATTTT	NA	TRBJ1-5	NA	TRBV6-1
CASSQLAGAGYTF	TGTGCCAGCAGCCAATTGGCAGGGGCGGGCTACACCTTC	NA	TRBJ1-2	NA	TRBV4-2
CASSQGEETQYF	TGTGCCAGCAGCCAAGGAGAAGAGACCCAGTACTTC	NA	TRBJ2-5	NA	TRBV3-1/TRBV3-2
CASSLWRLAGTDTQYF	TGCGCCAGCAGCCTTTGGAGACTAGCGGGGACAGATACGCAGTATTTT	NA	TRBJ2-3	TRBD2	TRBV5-1
CASSETSAQETQYF	TGTGCCAGCAGCGAGACTAGCGCCCAAGAGACCCAGTACTTC	NA	TRBJ2-5	TRBD2	TRBV11-3
CASKPSIRDRVF	TGTGCCAGCAAACCTTCAATCCGGGACAGAGTGTTC	NA	TRBJ2-7	TRBD1	TRBV28
CASSLTGTGELFF	TGCGCCAGCAGCTTGACTGGCACCGGGGAGCTGTTTTTT	NA	TRBJ2-2	NA	TRBV5-1
CASSWDRQGYSPLHF	TGTGCCAGCAGCTGGGACAGACAGGGTTATTCACCCCTCCACTTT	NA	TRBJ1-6	TRBD1	TRBV7-2
CASSYSSGQTNEKLFF	TGTGCCAGCAGTTACTCTTCCGGACAGACGAATGAAAAACTGTTTTTT	NA	TRBJ1-4	NA	TRBV6-6
CASSPRSQGEVYF	TGTGCCAGCAGCCCGCGATCACAGGGGGAAGTGTACTTC	NA	TRBJ2-4	TRBD1	TRBV7-9
CATAVLNTGELFF	TGTGCCACGGCGGTCCTAAATACCGGGGAGCTGTTTTTT	NA	TRBJ2-2	NA	TRBV10-3
CASSRRGLAGEEQFF	TGTGCCAGTAGTAGGCGGGGACTAGCGGGGGAGGAGCAGTTCTTC	NA	TRBJ2-1	TRBD2	TRBV19